A single sample is the source of the 8 T cell receptor beta chains below, sequenced in a study of blood T cell repertoires in COVID-19. Sequenced by immunoSEQ multiplex PCR; TCRdb stores in-frame clones only, minus some. The sample lists about 65,000 clones, roughly 92% occurring once. The specimen was peripheral blood. Receptors originate from a man in his 70s with active COVID-19.

CDR3 sequence reads: CASSYRSIAGGPHNEQFF. The CDR3, as DNA: TGTGCCAGCAGTTACAGGTCTATAGCGGGGGGGCCACACAATGAGCAGTTCTTC. The chain is built from TRBV6-2 or TRBV6-3 and TRBJ2-1; TRBD2 matches at 11 bases. V dropped 2 bases and J dropped 5; count of bases not matched to a gene: 11. The CDR3 runs to 18 residues. The germline V gene encodes CDR1 MNHEY and CDR2 SVGEGT.

The chain employs TRBV3-1 (or the pseudogene TRBV3-2) and TRBJ2-5, with D unresolved. Germline CDR1 LGHDT, CDR2 YNNKEL (reference sequence). This CDR3 is built from 14 residues. Trimming cost V 0 bases and J 2 bases, with 7 bases left between them. The chain's CDR3 is CASSQDVAQETQYF. DNA for the CDR3: TGTGCCAGCAGCCAAGATGTAGCACAAGAGACCCAGTACTTC.

This rearrangement joins TRBV14 to TRBJ1-2; possibly TRBD1 for D (5 bases). From germline, CDR1 is SGHDN and CDR2 FVKESK. The V and J ends lost 4 bases and 3 bases respectively, with 15 bases between them. This CDR3 region has 15 residues. The CDR3: CASSLIVGGDYGYTF. Written as DNA, the CDR3 is TGTGCCAGCAGCCTAATAGTCGGGGGAGACTATGGCTACACCTTC.

J is TRBJ2-5 and V is TRBV29-1; the D gene is possibly TRBD1 (5 bases). The CDR3 is 12 residues long. The V end lost 2 bases, the J end lost 5 bases, and 9 bases lay between the germline ends. Germline V CDR1 and CDR2: SQVTM, ANQGSEA. The DNA of the CDR3 is TGCAGCGTTGAATCAGGGTGGGAGACCCAGTACTTC. This translates into CSVESGWETQYF.

The chain combines TRBV28 with TRBJ1-1; TRBD1 aligns across 10 bases. Looked up from germline, CDR1 is MDHEN and CDR2 is SYDVKM. The CDR3 length is 14 residues. V trimming: 6 bases; J trimming: 4 bases; junction bases outside the gene matches: 5. CDR3 sequence reads: CASRRTGGGTEAFF. The CDR3 DNA reads as TGTGCCAGCAGACGGACAGGGGGAGGCACTGAAGCTTTCTTT.

The chain recombines TRBV12-3 or TRBV12-4 with TRBJ1-5; D gene uncertain. This CDR3 region has 13 residues. V lost 6 bases, J lost 1 base, and 7 bases lay in between. In DNA form, the CDR3 reads TGTGCCAGCAGCCTCAGGAGCAATCAGCCCCAGCATTTT. Translated, it gives CASSLRSNQPQHF.

The chain combines TRBV27 with TRBJ2-2; 11 nucleotides align to TRBD2. Germline CDR1 and CDR2: MNHEY and SMNVEV (reference sequence). Trimming removed 2 bases from V and 7 bases from J; junction bases left unmatched: 6. The CDR3 has 16 residues. CDR3 DNA sequence: TGTGCCAGCAGTTTACCCCTAGCGGGGGGTCACGGGGAGCTGTTTTTT. Encoded protein: CASSLPLAGGHGELFF.

This chain links TRBV25-1 with TRBJ2-7, with 7 bases fitting TRBD1. CDR1 and CDR2 from the germline V gene are MGHDK and SYGVNS. The V and J ends lost 6 bases and 1 base, in that order; junction bases with no gene match: 9. There are 15 residues in the CDR3. The CDR3 loop reads CASSDQLTGSYEQYF. The CDR3 DNA is TGTGCCAGCAGCGACCAGTTGACAGGGTCCTACGAGCAGTACTTC.